The 29 T cell receptor beta chains presented below share a single source sample, sequenced in a study of spatial heterogeneity in lung cancer. TCRdb re-called the 5' RACE reads through MiXCR, storing one row per CDR3 protein. This table has roughly 120,000 distinct CDR3 sequences, roughly an eighth appearing once. The time point denotes: blood at routine non-recurrence follow-up after resection. Extraction of whole RNA from tumor, nontumor lung or frozen PBMC preceded unsorted sequencing. This material consisted of PBMCs, taken at follow-up. Every receptor here comes from a male donor with early-stage non-small cell lung cancer.

This clonotype appeared a few times. J is TRBJ2-6 and V is TRBV2; no definite D call. Between the trimmed V and J ends, which lost 8 bases and 4 bases, there was a span of 6 bases. CDR1 is SNHLY and CDR2 is FYNNEI in the germline V gene. The length of the CDR3 is 12 residues. DNA for the CDR3: TGTGCCAGCGCAGCAGGGGCCAACGTCCTGACTTTC. Translated: CASAAGANVLTF.

The rearrangement uses TRBV6-6 and TRBJ2-2; D is undetermined. Germline V gene lookup returns CDR1 MNHNY and CDR2 SVGAGI (reference sequence). This CDR3 is built from 16 residues. Trimming shortened V by 2 bases and J by 0 bases, and 10 bases separated the two germline ends. The CDR3 protein is CASSYPPTSNTGELFF. Here the CDR3 DNA reads TGTGCCAGCAGTTACCCCCCGACCTCGAACACCGGGGAGCTGTTTTTT.

This clonotype was counted ten times or more. V gene TRBV4-1 combines with J gene TRBJ1-2; 7 bases are a match to TRBD1. CDR3 length: 15 residues. The junction had 12 bases not matched to a gene; V was cut back by 6 bases and J by 5 bases. Germline V gives CDR1 MGHRA, CDR2 YSYEKL. This CDR3 is CASRQSAGTAYGYTF. For the CDR3, the DNA is TGCGCCAGCAGGCAAAGCGCCGGGACAGCTTATGGCTACACCTTC.

This clonotype was counted many times. This chain links TRBV29-1 with TRBJ2-3; D gene unclear. This CDR3 contains 10 residues. Germline V gene lookup returns CDR1 SQVTM and CDR2 ANQGSEA. V lost 5 bases, J lost 5 bases, and 5 bases lay in between. The CDR3 sequence is CSVFGDTQYF. CDR3 DNA sequence: TGCAGCGTTTTCGGAGATACGCAGTATTTT.

The J gene is TRBJ1-5, the V gene TRBV4-1; unclear D gene. This CDR3 has 17 amino acids. Looked up from germline, CDR1 is MGHRA and CDR2 is YSYEKL. With 1 base removed from V and 2 bases from J, the gap between germline ends came to 15 bases. CDR3 amino acids: CASSQGLVGRGNQPQHF. CDR3 nucleotide sequence: TGCGCCAGCAGCCAAGGGCTGGTTGGGAGGGGCAATCAGCCCCAGCATTTT.

V and J are TRBV20-1 and TRBJ2-3, with 11 bases matching TRBD2. The CDR3 totals 16 residues. CDR1 and CDR2 from the germline V gene are DFQATT and SNEGSKA (reference sequence). Written as DNA, the CDR3 is TGCAGCTCCTGCCCGACTAGCGGGGCCACTAGGGATACGCAGTATTTT. Residues: CSSCPTSGATRDTQYF.

V and J are TRBV6-5 and TRBJ2-5; D might be TRBD1 (5 bases). This CDR3 region has 15 residues. V gave up 2 bases and J gave up 2 bases, with 12 bases separating them. The germline gives CDR1 MNHEY, CDR2 SVGAGI. The CDR3 protein is CASSYHFDSQETQYF. CDR3 coding DNA: TGTGCCAGCAGTTACCACTTTGACAGTCAAGAGACCCAGTACTTC.

A few counts support this clonotype. The chain has TRBV2 and TRBJ2-5; 7 nucleotides agree with TRBD1. Germline CDR1 is SNHLY and CDR2 is FYNNEI. This CDR3 spans 15 amino acids. V lost 7 bases to trimming and J lost 1 base; unmatched junction nucleotides: 9. This CDR3 is CASTPKDRRQETQYF. The CDR3 bases are TGTGCCAGCACCCCGAAGGACAGGCGCCAAGAGACCCAGTACTTC. Full variable domain (remainder filled in from reference TRBV2 and TRBJ2-5): EPEVTQTPSHQVTQMGQEVILRCVPISNHLYFYWYRQILGQKVEFLVSFYNNEISEKSEIFDDQFSVERPDGSNFTLKIRSTKLEDSAMYFCASTPKDRRQETQYFGPGTRLLVL.

This clonotype was observed at least ten times. A junction boundary mismatches the germline segment, possibly from a read error. The rearrangement joins TRBV7-2 to TRBJ2-7, with TRBD2 identical over 15 bases. Per the germline V gene, CDR1 is SGHTA and CDR2 is FQGNSA. The CDR3 sequence is 13 residues long. The CDR3 spells CASSSGLAGGLDF. Written as DNA, the CDR3 is TGTGCCAGCAGCTCGGGACTAGCGGGGGGATTGGACTTC. The variable domain in full, with the rest retrieved from reference TRBV7-2 and TRBJ2-7, is GAGVSQSPSNKVTEKGKDVELRCDPISGHTALYWYRQSLGQGLEFLIYFQGNSAPDKSGLPSDRFSAERTGGSVSTLTIQRTQQEDSAVYLCASSSGLAGGLDFGPGTRLTVT.

This clonotype was counted ten times or more. The rearrangement joins TRBV6-2 or TRBV6-3 to TRBJ1-2; D is unclear. V was clipped by 7 bases and J by 8 bases, with 17 bases between them. The germline V gene encodes CDR1 MNHEY and CDR2 SVGEGT. The CDR3 is made up of 13 amino acids. The CDR3, as DNA: TGTGCCAGCACCTCATCAGTGCACGGCGGCTACACCTTC. Its protein is CASTSSVHGGYTF.

The chain combines TRBV4-3 with TRBJ2-1; maybe TRBD2 (5 bases). Germline assignment: CDR1 LGHNA and CDR2 YSLEER. V was pared by 3 bases and J by 6 bases, with 6 bases between. This CDR3 contains 12 residues. The CDR3 region has the DNA TGCGCCAGCAGCCAGCGGGTCAATGAGCAGTTCTTC. This encodes CASSQRVNEQFF.

This clonotype was observed many times. V is TRBV6-1 and J is TRBJ1-6; 12 bases map to TRBD1. The CDR3 is made up of 16 amino acids. The V gene's germline CDR1 is MNHNS and CDR2 SASEGT. With 7 bases clipped from V and 7 bases from J, the junction kept 8 bases outside the gene matches. CDR3: CASNRGTGGGNSPLHF. The CDR3 DNA reads TGTGCCAGCAACCGCGGGACAGGGGGCGGGAATTCACCCCTCCACTTT.

This clonotype was counted ten times or more. This rearrangement joins TRBV7-2 to TRBJ2-7; D gene uncertain. Germline V gene data show CDR1 as SGHTA and CDR2 as FQGNSA. V was shortened by 3 bases and J by 4 bases, with 10 bases between the two germline ends. This CDR3 comprises 13 residues. The CDR3 spells CASSFQPKYEQYF. The CDR3 DNA is TGTGCCAGCAGCTTCCAGCCCAAGTACGAGCAGTACTTC.

A few counts support this clonotype. The rearrangement joins TRBV27 to TRBJ1-1; 8 nucleotides line up with TRBD1. With 6 bases clipped from V and 6 bases from J, the junction kept 3 bases outside the gene matches. Germline values: CDR1 MNHEY, CDR2 SMNVEV (reference sequence). The CDR3 contains 12 residues. CDR3 amino acids: CASSLTGAEAFF. The CDR3 nucleotides read TGTGCCAGCAGCCTGACAGGGGCTGAAGCTTTCTTT.

V is TRBV20-1 and J is TRBJ1-6; 11 bases fit TRBD1. Germline CDR1 reads DFQATT; CDR2 reads SNEGSKA (reference sequence). This CDR3 region has 16 residues. Trimming took 6 bases from V and 1 from J; bases not matched to a gene: 5. CDR3 protein: CSAPDRGRSYNSPLHF. In DNA form, the CDR3 reads TGCAGTGCGCCGGACAGGGGGCGATCCTATAATTCACCCCTCCACTTT.

This chain links TRBV7-9 with TRBJ1-5, with D unresolved. The CDR3 contains 15 residues. CDR1 and CDR2 from the germline V gene are SEHNR and FQNEAQ (reference sequence). Trimming removed 5 bases from V and 7 bases from J, with 18 bases in between. This CDR3 is CASSMGLSGAQPQHF. DNA of the CDR3: TGTGCCAGCAGCATGGGCCTTTCGGGTGCCCAGCCCCAGCATTTT.

A few counts support this clonotype. The genes are TRBV5-1 and TRBJ1-5, with unresolved D. Germline lookup yields CDR1 SGHRS and CDR2 YFSETQ. Trimming left V 0 bases short and J 2 bases short, with 12 bases between. The CDR3 runs 16 residues. The CDR3 is CASSLAPIRGNQPQHF. CDR3 coding DNA: TGCGCCAGCAGCTTGGCCCCAATTAGGGGCAATCAGCCCCAGCATTTT.

This clonotype occurred a few times. The chain carries TRBV6-5 and TRBJ2-1; 9 bases line up with TRBD1. The ends lost 0 bases at V and 1 base at J; junction bases unmatched: 7. This CDR3 spans 18 amino acids. CDR1 is MNHEY, CDR2 SVGAGI, per germline. The CDR3 coding sequence is TGTGCCAGCAGTTACTCGCGACCGGGACAGGGTTCCTACAATGAGCAGTTCTTC. Translation gives CASSYSRPGQGSYNEQFF.

This clonotype was detected many times. The rearrangement joins TRBV6-5 to TRBJ2-7; 8 bases match TRBD2. The CDR3 consists of 18 residues. Germline V lookup: CDR1 MNHEY, CDR2 SVGAGI. J lost 2 bases, V lost 0 bases, and 12 bases had no gene match. The CDR3 region is CASSYSISLRRGAYEQYF. DNA of the CDR3: TGTGCCAGCAGTTACTCGATCTCTTTACGGCGGGGGGCCTACGAGCAGTACTTC.

In its sample, this clonotype was seen many times. The chain links TRBV29-1 to TRBJ2-5; 7 positions match TRBD1. Germline V gene data show CDR1 as SQVTM and CDR2 as ANQGSEA. V trimming: 4 bases; J trimming: 7 bases; junction bases outside the gene matches: 9. This CDR3 is 13 amino acids long. The CDR3 region is CSVGGQERGTQYF. CDR3 nucleotide sequence: TGCAGCGTTGGAGGACAGGAACGGGGGACCCAGTACTTC.

This clonotype was counted many times. J is TRBJ1-2 and V is TRBV28; possible D gene TRBD1, 5 bases. Trimming took 4 bases from V and 4 from J, leaving 19 bases between them. Germline V gives CDR1 MDHEN, CDR2 SYDVKM. The CDR3 has 16 amino acids. CDR3 sequence: CASSSPREGFGYGYTF. The CDR3 nucleotides read TGTGCCAGCAGTTCCCCCCGGGAGGGGTTCGGCTATGGCTACACCTTC.

This clonotype was detected many times. This chain connects TRBV5-1 to TRBJ2-5, with no clear D. Trimming removed 0 bases from V and 1 base from J, with 10 bases in between. CDR3 length equals 15 residues. The germline gives CDR1 SGHRS, CDR2 YFSETQ. The CDR3 protein is CASSLALGFQETQYF. The CDR3 coding sequence is TGCGCCAGCAGCTTGGCCCTTGGGTTCCAAGAGACCCAGTACTTC. Variable domain in full (rest from reference TRBV5-1 and TRBJ2-5): KAGVTQTPRYLIKTRGQQVTLSCSPISGHRSVSWYQQTPGQGLQFLFEYFSETQRNKGNFPGRFSGRQFSNSRSEMNVSTLELGDSALYLCASSLALGFQETQYFGPGTRLLVL.

The J gene is TRBJ1-4, the V gene TRBV7-9; tentative D call: TRBD1 (5 bases). V was pared by 5 bases and J by 8 bases, with 15 bases between. The CDR3 has 14 amino acids. Germline V gene lookup returns CDR1 SEHNR and CDR2 FQNEAQ (reference sequence). The CDR3 loop reads CASSATGEGEKLFF. CDR3 sequence (DNA): TGTGCCAGCAGCGCTACAGGTGAAGGCGAAAAACTGTTTTTT.

This chain uses TRBV3-1 with TRBJ1-3, with a weak D call TRBD1 (5 bases). The V and J ends lost 0 bases and 0 bases respectively, with 9 bases between them. Germline V gives CDR1 LGHDT, CDR2 YNNKEL (reference sequence). This CDR3 is built from 16 residues. The CDR3 DNA is TGTGCCAGCAGCCAAGATCGCAGGGCCTCTGGAAACACCATATATTTT. This encodes CASSQDRRASGNTIYF.

This clonotype appeared many times. The chain joins TRBV9 to TRBJ2-7; 10 bases are shared with TRBD1. CDR1 SGDLS and CDR2 YYNGEE come from the germline V gene. V shed 2 bases, J shed 4 bases, and the junction held 3 bases outside the gene matches. The CDR3 spans 14 residues. CDR3 residues: CASSVTGGRYEQYF. CDR3 DNA sequence: TGTGCCAGCAGCGTGACAGGGGGCCGGTACGAGCAGTACTTC. Full variable domain (missing parts from reference TRBV9 and TRBJ2-7): DSGVTQTPKHLITATGQRVTLRCSPRSGDLSVYWYQQSLDQGLQFLIQYYNGEERAKGNILERFSAQQFPDLHSELNLSSLELGDSALYFCASSVTGGRYEQYFGPGTRLTVT.

This chain joins TRBV12-3 or TRBV12-4 and TRBJ2-3, with 13 bases fitting TRBD2. V dropped 7 bases and J dropped 5; count of bases not matched to a gene: 9. The CDR3 runs 16 residues. The CDR3 sequence: CASTLLAGGPGDTQYF. DNA for the CDR3: TGTGCCAGCACCCTACTAGCGGGGGGGCCCGGAGATACGCAGTATTTT.

This clonotype appeared many times. The CDR3 region has the DNA TGTGCCAGCAGTTCACATTTAGGGAGAGATAATTCACCCCTCCACTTT. Translation: CASSSHLGRDNSPLHF. The chain couples TRBV6-6 to TRBJ1-6; the D is unclear. V dropped 4 bases and J dropped 5 bases, with 15 bases sitting between them. CDR3 size: 16 residues. Germline V gene data show CDR1 as MNHNY and CDR2 as SVGAGI (reference sequence).

This clonotype was observed many times. The chain has TRBV29-1 and TRBJ1-2; possibly TRBD1 for D (5 bases). From germline, CDR1 is SQVTM and CDR2 ANQGSEA. CDR3 size: 11 residues. With 6 bases removed from V and 4 bases from J, the gap between germline ends came to 9 bases. Written as DNA, the CDR3 is TGCAGCGTCCGACAGCTCTATGGCTACACCTTC. This translates into CSVRQLYGYTF.

This clonotype was found a few times. The J gene is TRBJ1-5, the V gene TRBV20-1; 7 bases are a match to TRBD1. The CDR3 extends over 15 amino acids. V lost 2 bases to trimming and J lost 0 bases; unmatched junction nucleotides: 4. Germline CDR1 reads DFQATT; CDR2 reads SNEGSKA (reference sequence). CDR3 coding DNA: TGCAGTGCTAGACAGGGGGGGGCTAGCAATCAGCCCCAGCATTTT. Its translation: CSARQGGASNQPQHF.